Listed below are T cell receptor beta chains from one sample, sequenced in a study of blood T cell repertoires in COVID-19. This table comes from immunoSEQ multiplex PCR, and its TCRdb copy is limited to in-frame clones, with some not included. The sample contains roughly 250,000 clones, 75% to 90% of which appear only once. Sequencing was done on a sample of PBMCs or T cells enriched from blood (not recorded which). The source of these receptors is a young woman who had recovered from COVID-19. Each CDR3 is given with its conserved first and last residue. The D gene is left open where the match is weak. The size entry is marked missing in some rows and otherwise reads once, few, many or a size class.

J	size	V	D	DNA	CDR3
TRBJ2-6	-	TRBV2	-	TGTGCCAGCAGTGGGACGACAGTCACCTCCGGGGCCAACGTCCTGACTTTC	CASSGTTVTSGANVLTF
TRBJ2-3	-	TRBV10-1	-	TGCGCCAGCAGTGAGTCGAGACAGACTAGCACAGATACGCAGTATTTT	CASSESRQTSTDTQYF
TRBJ1-6	-	TRBV5-6	-	TGTGCCAGCAGCTTCGTAGGGGCGGCCTATAATTCACCCCTCCACTTT	CASSFVGAAYNSPLHF
TRBJ2-2	-	TRBV27	-	TGTGCCAGCAGATCCGGGGCGAACACCGGGGAGCTGTTTTTT	CASRSGANTGELFF
TRBJ1-1	once	TRBV7-9	-	TGTGCCAGCAGGGCTAACACTGAAGCTTTCTTT	CASRANTEAFF
TRBJ1-5	-	TRBV14	-	TGTGCCAGCAGCCAAGATGAGCGGAGGACGAGCAATCAGCCCCAGCATTTT	CASSQDERRTSNQPQHF
TRBJ1-1	-	TRBV5-8	-	TGTGCCAGCAGCTTGTGGCAGGGAGGTGCTGAAGCTTTCTTT	CASSLWQGGAEAFF
TRBJ1-5	-	TRBV19	TRBD1	TGTGCCAGTAGTATAGGCTACAGGGGGCGAAGCAATCAGCCCCAGCATTTT	CASSIGYRGRSNQPQHF
TRBJ1-1	-	TRBV19	-	TGTGCCAGTAGGGGGCCCCTAGGGACTGAAGCTTTCTTT	CASRGPLGTEAFF
TRBJ2-7	-	TRBV10-3	-	TGTGCCGCACAACTCGGGAGTTCCTACGAGCAGTACTTC	CAAQLGSSYEQYF
TRBJ2-3	-	TRBV29-1	TRBD2	TGCAGCGCCTGCCTAGGACTAGCGGACACAGATACGCAGTATTTT	CSACLGLADTDTQYF
TRBJ1-1	-	TRBV10-2	-	TGCGCCAGCAGTGAGTCGCGGCGTTCTGAAGCTTTCTTT	CASSESRRSEAFF
TRBJ1-3	-	TRBV19	TRBD1	TGTGCCAGTAGTACCGGGACAGGCATGACCCCGGGAAACACCATATATTTT	CASSTGTGMTPGNTIYF
TRBJ2-1	-	TRBV6-6	TRBD1	TGTGCCAGCAGTCGCCGACACAGACAGGGGTCCTCCTACAATGAGCAGTTCTTC	CASSRRHRQGSSYNEQFF
TRBJ2-5	-	TRBV30	-	TGTGCCTGGAGTGTAGTCAGGGCATACCAAGAGACCCAGTACTTC	CAWSVVRAYQETQYF
TRBJ2-1	-	TRBV5-4	TRBD2	TGTGCCAGCAGACCCGGACTAGCGGGGGGAATCGGGTCCTACAATGAGCAGTTCTTC	CASRPGLAGGIGSYNEQFF
TRBJ2-2	-	TRBV5-1	TRBD1	TGCGCCAGCAGCCGACAGGGGAACACCGGGGAGCTGTTTTTT	CASSRQGNTGELFF
TRBJ1-1	-	TRBV29-1	-	TGCAGCGGGGTAGGGGGGGACTACACTGAAGCTTTCTTT	CSGVGGDYTEAFF
TRBJ1-2	-	TRBV3-1/TRBV3-2	-	TGTGCCAGCAGCCAAGACAGGGAAAGGTATGGCTACACCTTC	CASSQDRERYGYTF
TRBJ1-6	-	TRBV9	-	TGTGCCAGCAGCGCCCCGGGAATTAATTCACCCCTCCACTTT	CASSAPGINSPLHF